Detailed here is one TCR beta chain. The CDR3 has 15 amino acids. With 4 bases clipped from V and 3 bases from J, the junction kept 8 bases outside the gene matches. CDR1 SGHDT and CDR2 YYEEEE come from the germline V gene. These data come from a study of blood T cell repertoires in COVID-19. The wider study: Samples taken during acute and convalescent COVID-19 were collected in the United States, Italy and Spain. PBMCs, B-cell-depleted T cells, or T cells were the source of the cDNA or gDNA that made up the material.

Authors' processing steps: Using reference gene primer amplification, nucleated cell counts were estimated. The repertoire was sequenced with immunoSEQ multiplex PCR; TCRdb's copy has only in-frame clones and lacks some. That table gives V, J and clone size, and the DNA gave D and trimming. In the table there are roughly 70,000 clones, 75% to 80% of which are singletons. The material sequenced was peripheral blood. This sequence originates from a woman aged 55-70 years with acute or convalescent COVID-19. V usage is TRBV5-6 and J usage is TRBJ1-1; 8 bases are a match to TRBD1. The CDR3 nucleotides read TGTGCCAGCAGCGTGTTCGACAGGGGAGACACTGAAGCTTTCTTT. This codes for CASSVFDRGDTEAFF.